The rows below give T cell receptor beta chains drawn from one sample of a study of identical twins. TCRdb itself ran the 5' RACE reads through MiXCR, one entry per CDR3 protein. The sample carries about 720,000 distinct CDR3 sequences, under 9% recorded once. The data were also submitted as part of a second study, on yellow fever vaccine responses in identical twins.

Source material: PBMCs. Receptors originate from a woman in her late teens or twenties in good health. Each CDR3 is given with its conserved first and last residue. Rows give clone size only sometimes, using once, few, many, or a class for an expanded clone.

>TRBJ2-2|few|TRBV10-3
CASGTSVFTGELFF
>TRBJ2-7|-|TRBV3-1
CASSLGGPGYEQYF
>TRBJ2-1|many|TRBV25-1
CASSEWEVLEKSSYNEQFF
>TRBJ2-5|many|TRBV11-2
CASSLVFDDGTQYF
>TRBJ2-1|few|TRBV4-3
CASSIGLAGGAYYNEQFF
>TRBJ2-1|many|TRBV27
CASRPGWAGVNEQFF
>TRBJ2-3|few|TRBV5-1
CASSSGDRGLDTQYF
>TRBJ2-5|-|TRBV15
CATSRIGQGEGTQYF
>TRBJ2-6|-|TRBV5-1
CASSGGQTGVSGANVLTF
>TRBJ2-1|-|TRBV5-1
CASSPHRGEQFF
>TRBJ2-3|many|TRBV12-3/TRBV12-4
CASSFYQGVDTQYF
>TRBJ1-1|many|TRBV6-1
CASNSGQHGTTEAFF
>TRBJ1-3|many|TRBV27
CASSSGTAGNTIYF
>TRBJ2-1|few|TRBV4-3
CASSQDRGPKYNEQFF
>TRBJ2-1|few|TRBV5-1
CASRLSGPGQGMKNEQFF
>TRBJ1-2|-|TRBV20-1
CSAREGNTGYGYTF
>TRBJ2-7|few|TRBV7-2
CASSLAGQGNNYEQYF
>TRBJ2-2|many|TRBV12-3/TRBV12-4
CASSPMRGGFGELFF
>TRBJ2-7|many|TRBV20-1
CSARKSTATYEQYF
>TRBJ2-1|many|TRBV7-2
CASGLSSYNEQFF
>TRBJ2-7|few|TRBV21-1
CASSKPLAVVYEQYF
>TRBJ2-3|-|TRBV6-1
CASSAEMFTHRDTQYF
>TRBJ2-6|-|TRBV10-3
CAISDPGSGANVLTF
>TRBJ2-1|few|TRBV6-2/TRBV6-3
CASTHRTGLPNEQFF
>TRBJ2-1|many|TRBV7-9
CASSPPLYNEQFF
>TRBJ2-3|many|TRBV10-2
CASSTQGARTDTQYF
>TRBJ2-1|-|TRBV14
CASSRTRVNNEQFF
>TRBJ2-7|few|TRBV20-1
CSAQDPPEQYF
>TRBJ2-7|many|TRBV20-1
CSAAAMPGGIYEQYF
>TRBJ2-7|many|TRBV4-3
CASSQGGGSAQGLYEQYF
>TRBJ2-5|-|TRBV7-9
CASSDQGARETQYF
>TRBJ2-7|few|TRBV28
CASSSRLRTYEQYF
>TRBJ2-3|many|TRBV29-1
CSAELGSKNTQYF
>TRBJ1-1|few|TRBV12-3/TRBV12-4
CASSLGWTAKAEAFF
>TRBJ2-7|-|TRBV6-4
CASSFDGGSYEQYF
>TRBJ2-7|few|TRBV7-9
CASSLDRGDYEQYF
>TRBJ2-3|many|TRBV7-3
CASSLTGVGADTQYF
>TRBJ2-5|few|TRBV20-1
CSALQDWQYF